The present T cell receptor beta chain was sequenced within a study of control samples from healthy donors and cancer patients (TCRdb year 2020). The trim is 1 base for V and 2 bases for J, with a gap of 9 bases between the germline ends. The CDR3, from cysteine to phenylalanine, totals 14 residues. Only the CDR3 part of the read is kept: 42 bases, read in frame from the first base. According to the germline V gene, CDR1 reads LGHNA and CDR2 reads YSLEER. With respect to this clone: Its antigen target is currently unknown. Base-call qualities are not available, and no considerably larger clone is one nucleotide away.

The library came from the immunoSEQ multiplex PCR assay. TCRdb stores this immuneACCESS table with in-frame sequences only. Part of the clones is absent; in the studies checked, under half of the shortfall reflects unresolved V genes, and no reason is known for the rest. The table for this sample lists 100,000 or so clones; 80% to 90% of them were counted only once. The ten largest clonotypes hold about 13% of the sample. The TCR comes from a woman in her forties or fifties in good health. What was sequenced was blood. This chain joins TRBV4-3 to TRBJ2-7; the D gene is perhaps TRBD1 or TRBD2, as each covers 6 bases. The CDR3 protein: CASSQVGGTYEQYF. The bases are TGCGCCAGCAGCCAAGTGGGGGGCACCTACGAGCAGTACTTC.